These 9 T cell receptor beta chains came from one sample sequenced in a study of STAT5B mutations in CD4+ large granular lymphocyte leukemia. Clones were read by immunoSEQ multiplex PCR, and TCRdb kept only the in-frame ones, dropping some. The table shows around 31,000 clones, with approximately 74% occurring only once. The sequencing sample was made of CD4+ T cells from blood buffy coats. The receptors originated from a human donor in good health.

The chain joins TRBV12-5 to TRBJ1-5; D ambiguous. The V gene lost 0 bases and the J gene lost 6 bases, with 6 bases spanning the gap. CDR3 length: 13 amino acids. Germline V gene lookup returns CDR1 LGHNT and CDR2 FRNRAP. CDR3 protein: CASGLVPGQPQHF. CDR3 DNA sequence: TGTGCTAGTGGTTTGGTACCTGGTCAGCCCCAGCATTTT. Full variable domain (outside the CDR3, taken from reference TRBV12-5 and TRBJ1-5): DARVTQTPRHKVTEMGQEVTMRCQPILGHNTVFWYRQTMMQGLELLAYFRNRAPLDDSGMPKDRFSAEMPDATLATLKIQPSEPRDSAVYFCASGLVPGQPQHFGDGTRLSIL.

The J gene is TRBJ1-1, the V gene TRBV5-5; TRBD1 might be the D (5 bases). This CDR3 is built from 13 residues. The V gene's germline CDR1 is SGHKS and CDR2 YYEKEE (reference sequence). Trimming left V 2 bases short and J 9 bases short, with 14 bases between. CDR3 sequence: CASSLGVGRKAFF. The CDR3 nucleotides read TGTGCCAGCAGCTTAGGGGTCGGAAGAAAAGCTTTCTTT.

This clone was observed a few times. The chain links TRBV29-1 to TRBJ1-1; possibly TRBD1 for D (5 bases). Germline lookup yields CDR1 SQVTM and CDR2 ANQGSEA. Between the trimmed V and J ends, which lost 4 bases and 6 bases, there was a span of 15 bases. The CDR3 spans 13 residues. CDR3 nucleotide sequence: TGCAGCGTTGCCCCTTTGGGGCACCCTGAAGCTTTCTTT. It codes for CSVAPLGHPEAFF.

This clone has a handful of counts. The chain uses TRBV4-2 and TRBJ1-4; D unresolved. V was shortened by 0 bases and J by 0 bases, with 17 bases between the two germline ends. In germline, CDR1 is LGHNA, CDR2 YNFKEQ. This CDR3 has 19 residues. CDR3 DNA sequence: TGTGCCAGCAGCCAAGATCTGGTAGGGCGCACATCAACTAATGAAAAACTGTTTTTT. This codes for CASSQDLVGRTSTNEKLFF.

J is TRBJ1-5 and V is TRBV28; 9 nucleotides agree with TRBD1. The CDR3 sequence is 19 residues long. V shed 2 bases and J 2 bases; nucleotides not matched to a gene: 13. CDR1 and CDR2 from the germline V gene are MDHEN and SYDVKM. For the CDR3, the DNA is TGTGCCAGCAGTTTACCTACAGGGGGCGCGTCCGTGGGCAATCAGCCCCAGCATTTT. Translating gives CASSLPTGGASVGNQPQHF. The complete variable domain, with remaining parts taken from reference TRBV28 and TRBJ1-5, reads DVKVTQSSRYLVKRTGEKVFLECVQDMDHENMFWYRQDPGLGLRLIYFSYDVKMKEKGDIPEGYSVSREKKERFSLILESASTNQTSMYLCASSLPTGGASVGNQPQHFGDGTRLSIL.

The chain is built from TRBV7-9 and TRBJ2-1, with D possibly TRBD2 on 6 matching bases. The length of the CDR3 is 18 residues. Germline CDR1 and CDR2: SEHNR and FQNEAQ (reference sequence). V was shortened by 2 bases and J by 0 bases, with 17 bases between the two germline ends. The CDR3 nucleotides are TGTGCCAGCAGCTTACTAGCGTCTTTCAGGAGCTCCTACAATGAGCAGTTCTTC. Translated: CASSLLASFRSSYNEQFF.

In this sample, this clone turned up a few times. CDR3 nucleotide sequence: TGTGCCAGCAGCTTAATGGCAGGACCGAACACTGAAGCTTTCTTT. Translation gives CASSLMAGPNTEAFF. This rearrangement joins TRBV7-3 to TRBJ1-1; D remains unclear. This CDR3 region has 15 residues. CDR1 is SGHTA, CDR2 FQGTGA, per germline. V was cut by 1 base and J by 1 base, with 10 bases left in between.

V gene TRBV5-1 combines with J gene TRBJ1-1; TRBD1 aligns across 7 bases. Germline V gene sequence: CDR1 SGHRS, CDR2 YFSETQ. The V segment lost 4 bases and the J segment 4 bases; nucleotides outside the gene matches: 10. The CDR3 sequence is 15 residues long. CDR3 loop: CASSPQTGRGTEAFF. The CDR3 DNA is TGCGCCAGCAGCCCCCAGACAGGGAGGGGCACTGAAGCTTTCTTT.

This rearrangement joins TRBV7-7 to TRBJ2-2; D unresolved. Germline V gene lookup returns CDR1 SSHAT and CDR2 FNYEAQ (reference sequence). Trimming removed 1 base at V and 7 bases at J, with 13 bases between. CDR3 size: 15 residues. CDR3 nucleotide sequence: TGTGCCAGCAGCTTAGGGCATGCCGTCGGCGGGGAGCTGTTTTTT. Residues: CASSLGHAVGGELFF.